This TCR beta chain was documented in a study of regulatory T cells in long-lasting Graves disease. Time point denoted: newly diagnosed GD, antithyroid drugs for less than 3 months. Researchers made the TCR library from RNA that was extracted from PBMCs. There are 15 residues in the CDR3. Per the germline V gene, CDR1 is SEHNR and CDR2 is FQNEAQ (reference sequence). The V gene lost 5 bases and the J gene lost 0 bases, with 13 bases spanning the gap. Assembly of TCR beta libraries relied on iRepertoire HTBI primers together with Arm-PCR of CDR3 regions. TCRdb re-called the multiplex PCR reads with MiXCR, one entry per CDR3 protein. The sample lists hundreds of thousands of distinct CDR3 sequences; around 15% were seen once. In addition, the sample was reused for a study of T cells in Graves' hyperthyroidism and ophthalmopathy. From that study: With a duration under 2 months, the hyperthyroidism was newly diagnosed in patients aged 18 to 65. Among clonotypes expanded in thyroid above 0.001, most were also found in blood.

This rearrangement joins TRBV7-9 to TRBJ1-1; D is unclear. The origin of this receptor is a man aged 35-49 years with Graves disease. The material was peripheral blood mononuclear cells (PBMCs), obtained at new diagnosis, from a patient treated with antithyroid drugs. The CDR3 sequence is CASSPMTGMNTEAFF. The CDR3 nucleotides are TGTGCCAGCAGCCCGATGACGGGGATGAACACTGAAGCTTTCTTT.